Shown below are 23 T cell receptor beta chains from a single sample sequenced in a study of technical replicates of blood from a few donors. The data were produced by immunoSEQ multiplex PCR, yet TCRdb's version contains in-frame clones alone and is incomplete. The table has about 70,000 clones, around 95% seen once. Sequences were obtained from T cells isolated from PBMCs. The receptors shown here come from a human donor in good health.

V gene TRBV6-5 combines with J gene TRBJ2-7; D is unclear. Germline values: CDR1 MNHEY, CDR2 SVGAGI. The V and J ends lost 0 bases and 3 bases respectively, with 3 bases between them. The CDR3 consists of 12 residues. In nucleotides, the CDR3 is TGTGCCAGCAGTTACTCGAGCTACGAGCAGTACTTC. It yields the protein CASSYSSYEQYF.

This rearrangement joins TRBV6-1 to TRBJ1-1, with D possibly matching TRBD1 (6 bases). Germline V lookup: CDR1 MNHNS, CDR2 SASEGT. This CDR3 comprises 15 residues. V lost 8 bases to trimming and J lost 4 bases, with 20 bases between them. CDR3 sequence reads: CASSVYQGSGTEAFF. In DNA, the CDR3 is TGTGCCAGCTCAGTATATCAGGGGAGCGGCACTGAAGCTTTCTTT.

J is TRBJ1-3 and V is TRBV15; 10 bases align to TRBD1. The CDR3 loop spans 15 amino acids. Trimming took 5 bases from V and 0 from J; bases not matched to a gene: 1. The germline V gene has CDR1 LNHNV and CDR2 YYDKDF (reference sequence). This chain's CDR3 is CATSRDRGSGNTIYF. CDR3 DNA sequence: TGTGCCACCAGCCGGGACAGGGGCTCTGGAAACACCATATATTTT.

The rearrangement joins TRBV5-6 to TRBJ2-3, with D maybe TRBD2 (5 bases). CDR3 length equals 16 residues. V was shortened by 1 base and J by 3 bases, with 15 bases between the two germline ends. Germline assignment: CDR1 SGHDT and CDR2 YYEEEE. The CDR3 spells CASSLPRVALTDTQYF. The DNA of the CDR3 is TGTGCCAGCAGCTTGCCTAGAGTAGCGTTGACAGATACGCAGTATTTT.

V gene TRBV6-5 combines with J gene TRBJ2-5, with a weak D call TRBD1 (6 bases). Trimming removed 6 bases at V and 5 bases at J, with 13 bases between. CDR1 MNHEY and CDR2 SVGAGI come from the germline V gene. There are 13 residues in the CDR3. DNA for the CDR3: TGTGCCAGCAGGCCCACAGGGTGGGAGACCCAGTACTTC. Translation: CASRPTGWETQYF.

The chain employs TRBV2 and TRBJ1-4; TRBD1 matches 7 bases. This CDR3 is 13 amino acids long. Germline V gene lookup returns CDR1 SNHLY and CDR2 FYNNEI. J lost 5 bases, V lost 8 bases, and 5 bases had no gene match. The CDR3 sequence: CASLTGLNEKLFF. Written as DNA, the CDR3 is TGTGCCAGCCTGACAGGGCTGAATGAAAAACTGTTTTTT.

The chain is built from TRBV7-8 and TRBJ2-7, with D uncertain. V dropped 0 bases and J dropped 6 bases, with 6 bases sitting between them. This CDR3 spans 12 amino acids. Germline-derived CDR1 and CDR2 are SGHVS and FQNEAQ. The CDR3 loop is CASSLAEVEQYF. The CDR3 coding sequence is TGTGCCAGCAGCTTAGCTGAGGTCGAGCAGTACTTC.

CDR3 coding DNA: TGTGCCAGCAGGACTGACCGGTACTATGGCTACACCTTC. Its protein product is CASRTDRYYGYTF. The chain recombines TRBV6-1 with TRBJ1-2, with D unresolved. The length of the CDR3 is 13 residues. Per germline, CDR1 MNHNS and CDR2 SASEGT. V was cut by 6 bases and J by 3 bases, with 11 bases left in between.

This chain uses TRBV9 with TRBJ2-3, with D perhaps matching TRBD1 (6 bases). CDR1 is SGDLS, CDR2 YYNGEE, per germline. V was clipped by 4 bases and J by 3 bases, with 18 bases between them. This CDR3 spans 16 amino acids. CDR3 in DNA: TGTGCCAGCAGCCCCCGACAGGACCCATCAACAGATACGCAGTATTTT. Protein: CASSPRQDPSTDTQYF.

This clone was found once. This chain links TRBV30 with TRBJ1-1; D is unresolved. V was shortened by 5 bases and J by 4 bases, with 11 bases between the two germline ends. The germline V gene has CDR1 GTSNPN and CDR2 SVGIG (reference sequence). The CDR3 loop spans 12 amino acids. CDR3 amino acids: CAWGLFSTEAFF. CDR3 DNA sequence: TGTGCCTGGGGACTCTTTAGCACTGAAGCTTTCTTT.

A single count supports this clone. This chain joins TRBV5-6 and TRBJ2-1; 8 bases line up with TRBD2. CDR3 size: 16 residues. The V and J ends lost 2 bases and 2 bases, in that order; junction bases with no gene match: 6. Germline assignment: CDR1 SGHDT and CDR2 YYEEEE. CDR3: CASSFGSGIAYNEQFF. In DNA, the CDR3 is TGTGCCAGCAGCTTTGGTAGCGGGATTGCCTACAATGAGCAGTTCTTC.

The rearrangement links TRBV30 to TRBJ1-1; D perhaps matches TRBD1 (5 bases). Trimming removed 5 bases at V and 4 bases at J, with 11 bases between. The CDR3 extends over 12 amino acids. Germline V lookup: CDR1 GTSNPN, CDR2 SVGIG (reference sequence). CDR3 sequence (DNA): TGTGCCTGGGACGGGAGGGGCACTGAAGCTTTCTTT. It codes for CAWDGRGTEAFF.

The J gene is TRBJ2-7, the V gene TRBV2; 10 nucleotides agree with TRBD2. The length of the CDR3 is 13 residues. From germline, CDR1 is SNHLY and CDR2 FYNNEI. Trimming at V came to 8 bases and at J to 3 bases, leaving 4 bases not matched to a gene. CDR3 coding DNA: TGTGCCAGCGGGACTAGCGCTTACTACGAGCAGTACTTC. Translated: CASGTSAYYEQYF.

The V and J genes are TRBV27 and TRBJ2-1; 7 nucleotides align to TRBD2. There are 14 residues in the CDR3. Trimming cost V 0 bases and J 5 bases; bases outside gene matches: 1. From germline, CDR1 is MNHEY and CDR2 SMNVEV (reference sequence). CDR3 nucleotide sequence: TGTGCCAGCAGTTTATCGCTAGCGGACAATGAGCAGTTCTTC. This encodes CASSLSLADNEQFF.

V gene TRBV10-2 combines with J gene TRBJ1-2; unclear D gene. CDR1 and CDR2 (germline): WSHSY, SAAADI. The CDR3 consists of 13 residues. Deletions cut 4 bases from V and 3 bases from J, with 9 bases between. CDR3 sequence: CASSVLRDYGYTF. The CDR3 nucleotides read TGCGCCAGCAGTGTACTGAGAGACTATGGCTACACCTTC.

The chain uses TRBV9 and TRBJ1-2; D gene uncertain. V lost 2 bases and J 5 bases, leaving 10 bases between the germline ends. This CDR3 region has 13 residues. Looked up from germline, CDR1 is SGDLS and CDR2 is YYNGEE. The CDR3 coding sequence is TGTGCCAGCAGCGTTTCAGTTGATTATGGCTACACCTTC. It specifies CASSVSVDYGYTF.

This sequence joins TRBV10-1 and TRBJ1-1; D is undetermined. Germline loops: CDR1 WNHNN, CDR2 SYGVQD (reference sequence). V lost 4 bases and J 4 bases, leaving 16 bases between the germline ends. CDR3 size: 15 residues. This chain's CDR3 is CASSGKTAGGTEAFF. CDR3 coding DNA: TGCGCCAGCAGTGGTAAGACCGCAGGAGGCACTGAAGCTTTCTTT.

The chain employs TRBV6-1 and TRBJ1-5; TRBD1 agrees at 10 bases. The V gene's germline CDR1 is MNHNS and CDR2 SASEGT. The V gene end was trimmed by 0 bases and the J gene end by 6 bases; junction bases not matched to a gene: 5. The CDR3 is 16 residues long. CDR3 sequence reads: CASSEAGTGVGQPQHF. The CDR3, as DNA: TGTGCCAGCAGTGAAGCCGGGACAGGGGTCGGTCAGCCCCAGCATTTT.

The chain links TRBV7-2 to TRBJ1-5; unclear D gene. Germline V gene data show CDR1 as SGHTA and CDR2 as FQGNSA. The CDR3 consists of 13 residues. Trimming shortened V by 2 bases and J by 5 bases, and 7 bases separated the two germline ends. CDR3 in DNA: TGTGCCAGCAGCTTATTCGGGGATCAGCCCCAGCATTTT. It encodes CASSLFGDQPQHF.

The J gene is TRBJ1-2, the V gene TRBV14; 7 bases align to TRBD1. The CDR3 spans 15 residues. Germline values: CDR1 SGHDN, CDR2 FVKESK. Unmatched junction bases numbered 9, after V lost 0 bases and J lost 8 bases. CDR3 amino acids: CASSQDLTGYYGYTF. CDR3 in DNA: TGTGCCAGCAGCCAAGATCTGACAGGGTATTACGGCTACACCTTC.

The chain uses TRBV7-9 and TRBJ2-1; D possibly corresponds to TRBD1 (7 bases). CDR3 length: 15 residues. Trimming stripped 5 bases from V and 2 bases from J, with 13 bases between. CDR1 is SEHNR and CDR2 is FQNEAQ in the germline V gene (reference sequence). CDR3 protein: CASSLQGTPYNEQFF. The CDR3 nucleotides are TGTGCCAGCAGCCTACAGGGGACTCCCTACAATGAGCAGTTCTTC.

The V gene is TRBV10-3, the J gene TRBJ2-3; 13 positions match TRBD2. This CDR3 region has 14 residues. Trimming took 6 bases from V and 3 from J; bases not matched to a gene: 0. Germline V gene sequence: CDR1 ENHRY, CDR2 SYGVKD. This CDR3 is CAIRTSGRTDTQYF. DNA of the CDR3: TGTGCCATCAGGACTAGCGGGAGGACAGATACGCAGTATTTT.

The chain uses TRBV5-1 and TRBJ2-6; D call uncertain. CDR3 length: 16 amino acids. Trimming removed 0 bases from V and 0 bases from J, with 7 bases in between. Germline lookup yields CDR1 SGHRS and CDR2 YFSETQ. CDR3 nucleotides: TGCGCCAGCAGCTTGGGTACAGTCTCTGGGGCCAACGTCCTGACTTTC. Protein: CASSLGTVSGANVLTF.